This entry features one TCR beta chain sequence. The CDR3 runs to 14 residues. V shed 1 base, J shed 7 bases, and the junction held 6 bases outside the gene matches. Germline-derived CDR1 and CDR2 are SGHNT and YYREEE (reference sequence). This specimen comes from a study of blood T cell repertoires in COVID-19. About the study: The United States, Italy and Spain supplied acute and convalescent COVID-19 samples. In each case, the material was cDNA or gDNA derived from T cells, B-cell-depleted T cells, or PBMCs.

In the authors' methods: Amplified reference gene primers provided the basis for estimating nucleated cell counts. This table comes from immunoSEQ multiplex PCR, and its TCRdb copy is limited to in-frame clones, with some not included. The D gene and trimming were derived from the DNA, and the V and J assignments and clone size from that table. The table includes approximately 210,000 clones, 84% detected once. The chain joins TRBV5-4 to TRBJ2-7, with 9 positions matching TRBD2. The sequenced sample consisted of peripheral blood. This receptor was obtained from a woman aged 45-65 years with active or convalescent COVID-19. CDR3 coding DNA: TGTGCCAGCAGCTTGAGTAGCGGGAGCCGGGAGCAGTACTTC. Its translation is CASSLSSGSREQYF.